Shown below are 27 T cell receptor beta chains from a single sample sequenced in a study of blood T cells in healthy people across ages. Together with a sample-barcoded 5' primer, a J-beta primer mix was included in a second PCR lasting roughly 6 to 12 cycles. One entry per CDR3 protein, called by TCRdb with MiXCR from the 5' RACE reads. The data show 1.5 million to 2 million distinct CDR3 sequences, 30% to 40% seen once. Specimen: blood. The origin of the receptors is a human donor in good health.

The rearrangement links TRBV9 to TRBJ1-2, with D perhaps TRBD1 (5 bases). The CDR3 totals 17 residues. Trimming pared 1 base from V and 9 bases from J, leaving 25 bases between. Germline V lookup: CDR1 SGDLS, CDR2 YYNGEE. The CDR3 region is CASSVSARGRGSFRYTF. CDR3 nucleotides: TGTGCCAGCAGCGTAAGTGCTCGGGGGAGGGGAAGTTTTCGCTACACCTTC.

The table lists this clonotype with a few counts. The V call is TRBV20-1, the J call TRBJ1-2; the D gene is possibly TRBD1 (5 bases). This CDR3 is built from 12 residues. Germline CDR1 is DFQATT and CDR2 is SNEGSKA (reference sequence). The CDR3 reads CRATEGSGGYTF. CDR3 bases: TGCAGGGCGACTGAGGGGTCGGGTGGCTACACCTTC.

The table lists this clonotype with a few counts. The V call is TRBV5-1, the J call TRBJ2-7; D may be TRBD1 or TRBD2 (5 bases each). This CDR3 region has 16 residues. The germline gives CDR1 SGHRS, CDR2 YFSETQ. Deletions cut 3 bases from V and 3 bases from J, with 19 bases between. CDR3 amino acids: CASSSKSSGTSYEQYF. The CDR3 region has the DNA TGCGCCAGCAGCTCGAAATCTTCCGGGACCAGCTACGAGCAGTACTTC.

The table lists this clonotype with a few counts. The V gene is TRBV7-3, the J gene TRBJ2-2, with D possibly matching TRBD2 (5 bases). CDR1 and CDR2 (germline): SGHTA, FQGTGA. V lost 4 bases, J lost 4 bases, and 19 bases lay in between. This CDR3 comprises 17 residues. The CDR3 nucleotides read TGTGCCAGCAGCTCGAAAGCGGCGGGTTCCAGCACCGGGGAGCTGTTTTTT. Encoded protein: CASSSKAAGSSTGELFF.

A few counts support this clonotype. V is TRBV5-1 and J is TRBJ2-2; tentatively, D is TRBD1 or TRBD2 (5 bases each). The CDR3 runs to 16 residues. Germline V gene data show CDR1 as SGHRS and CDR2 as YFSETQ. V was pared by 0 bases and J by 1 base, with 10 bases between. The DNA for the CDR3 is TGCGCCAGCAGCTTGGTGGGACGCAGGAACACCGGGGAGCTGTTTTTT. Its protein product is CASSLVGRRNTGELFF.

This clonotype has more than one count but fewer than ten. The chain is built from TRBV27 and TRBJ1-6; TRBD1 agrees at 9 bases. The CDR3 runs 15 residues. CDR1 is MNHEY and CDR2 is SMNVEV in the germline V gene (reference sequence). After removal of 5 bases from V and 9 bases from J, the junction contained 8 bases not matched to a gene. The CDR3 loop reads CASSTGQGKTSPLHF. CDR3 DNA sequence: TGTGCCAGCAGTACTGGACAGGGGAAGACTTCACCCCTCCACTTT.

The chain employs TRBV7-9 and TRBJ2-4; D not certain. Germline CDR1 SEHNR, CDR2 FQNEAQ (reference sequence). V was cut by 5 bases and J by 1 base, with 12 bases left in between. This CDR3 region has 15 residues. In DNA, the CDR3 is TGTGCCAGCAGCAGCAGGCTGGCGGCCAAAAACATTCAGTACTTC. This sequence encodes CASSSRLAAKNIQYF.

The chain recombines TRBV7-2 with TRBJ2-5, with D tentatively TRBD2 (7 bases). The J call could be wrong; TRBJ2-7 is a better fit for the DNA end. This CDR3 region has 15 residues. Germline V gene data show CDR1 as SGHTA and CDR2 as FQGNSA. The CDR3 here is CASSSNTGGVYEQYF. As DNA, the CDR3 is TGTGCCAGCAGCTCCAATACGGGGGGCGTTTACGAGCAGTACTTC.

As for this clonotype: The junction does not match germline at one end; this may be a read error. The CDR3 region is CASSQTGGAGSPPHF. The CDR3 nucleotides are TGTGCCAGCAGTCAAACAGGGGGCGCGGGCTCACCCCCCCACTTT. This sequence joins TRBV6-1 and TRBJ1-6; 9 bases are a match to TRBD1. The germline V gene has CDR1 MNHNS and CDR2 SASEGT. The CDR3 consists of 15 residues.

This clonotype was counted ten times or more. The chain is built from TRBV12-3 or TRBV12-4 and TRBJ2-5; D may be TRBD2 (5 bases). Trimming shortened V by 1 base and J by 5 bases, and 8 bases separated the two germline ends. The CDR3 spans 13 residues. CDR3 in amino acids: CASSLGGLETQYF. The DNA of the CDR3 is TGTGCCAGCAGTTTAGGAGGGTTGGAGACCCAGTACTTC.

This clonotype was counted only a few times. The chain is built from TRBV28 and TRBJ2-4; weak D call: TRBD1 (5 bases). Germline V gene data show CDR1 as MDHEN and CDR2 as SYDVKM. The CDR3 runs to 14 residues. V lost 3 bases, J lost 7 bases, and 13 bases lay in between. The CDR3 coding sequence is TGTGCCAGCAGTTTTTTTGGCAGGGTTAACATTCAGTACTTC. As protein: CASSFFGRVNIQYF. Based on the CDR3 plus reference TRBV28 and TRBJ2-4, the full variable domain is DVKVTQSSRYLVKRTGEKVFLECVQDMDHENMFWYRQDPGLGLRLIYFSYDVKMKEKGDIPEGYSVSREKKERFSLILESASTNQTSMYLCASSFFGRVNIQYFGAGTRLSVL.

V and J are TRBV4-3 and TRBJ1-1; D is undetermined. The CDR3 contains 14 residues. Trimming shortened V by 0 bases and J by 1 base, and 6 bases separated the two germline ends. Germline assignment: CDR1 LGHNA and CDR2 YSLEER. Here the CDR3 DNA reads TGCGCCAGCAGCCAAGATACGTGGAACACTGAAGCTTTCTTT. Protein: CASSQDTWNTEAFF.

On this clonotype itself: The junction shows a germline mismatch at one end, possibly a read error. The chain uses TRBV5-1 and TRBJ2-7, with TRBD2 matching over 12 bases. The CDR3 covers 17 residues. Per the germline V gene, CDR1 is SGHRS and CDR2 is YFSETQ. CDR3 bases: TGCGCCAGCGGCTTGACCGCGTTGACTAGCGGGAGCTACGAGCAGTACTTC. Translation gives CASGLTALTSGSYEQYF.

The genes are TRBV5-1 and TRBJ2-6; D is possibly TRBD1 or TRBD2 (5 bases each). The V gene lost 4 bases and the J gene lost 0 bases, with 20 bases spanning the gap. Germline V gene lookup returns CDR1 SGHRS and CDR2 YFSETQ. This CDR3 region has 19 residues. CDR3 sequence (DNA): TGCGCCAGCAGCCACCTCGCGGCAGGTGGGGGCTCTGGGGCCAACGTCCTGACTTTC. It specifies CASSHLAAGGGSGANVLTF.

On this clonotype itself: At one end the junction does not follow the germline gene, possibly because of a read error. This rearrangement joins TRBV29-1 to TRBJ1-2; tentatively, D is TRBD1 (6 bases). Germline loops: CDR1 SQVTM, CDR2 ANQGSEA. There are 14 residues in the CDR3. The CDR3, as DNA: TGCAGCGTTGAAATAGGGGGTTCGGACTATGGCGACACCTTC. This codes for CSVEIGGSDYGDTF.

The genes are TRBV9 and TRBJ2-1, with a weak D call TRBD1 (5 bases). V was pared by 3 bases and J by 9 bases, with 19 bases between. The CDR3 runs to 15 residues. CDR1 is SGDLS, CDR2 YYNGEE, per germline. The chain's CDR3 is CASSASGSFNGEQFF. As DNA, the CDR3 is TGTGCCAGCAGCGCATCAGGGTCGTTTAATGGTGAGCAGTTCTTC.

CDR3 sequence reads: CASSQRQSGGYTF. In DNA form, the CDR3 reads TGCGCCAGCAGCCAAAGACAGAGCGGTGGCTACACCTTC. The V gene is TRBV4-3, the J gene TRBJ1-2, with D perhaps matching TRBD1 (5 bases). There are 13 residues in the CDR3. Germline CDR1 is LGHNA and CDR2 is YSLEER. V gave up 2 bases and J gave up 7 bases, with 11 bases separating them.

This chain connects TRBV9 to TRBJ2-1, with a tentative D call TRBD2 (6 bases). The CDR3 length is 15 residues. V lost 7 bases and J 5 bases, leaving 19 bases between the germline ends. CDR1 SGDLS and CDR2 YYNGEE come from the germline V gene. The CDR3 sequence is CASGPRGLTHNEQFF. The DNA of the CDR3 is TGTGCCAGCGGCCCACGGGGGTTAACCCACAATGAGCAGTTCTTC.

The genes are TRBV29-1 and TRBJ2-3; 12 bases are a match to TRBD2. Germline lookup yields CDR1 SQVTM and CDR2 ANQGSEA. With V trimmed by 6 bases and J by 5 bases, 9 bases remained unmatched. This CDR3 comprises 15 residues. Here the CDR3 DNA reads TGCAGCGTCCACCCTAGCGGGGGGGCTGAAGATACGCAGTATTTT. Its protein product is CSVHPSGGAEDTQYF.

About this clonotype: A much larger clone lies a single base off, so this may be a read error. V is TRBV20-1 and J is TRBJ2-1; 7 bases align to TRBD1. The end of the DNA aligns better with TRBJ2-7, so the J call may be wrong. The CDR3 spans 14 residues. Germline-derived CDR1 and CDR2 are DFQATT and SNEGSKA (reference sequence). This chain's CDR3 is CSARDRDRPYEQYF. In DNA form, the CDR3 reads TGCAGTGCTAGAGATCGGGACAGACCCTACGAGCAGTACTTC.

This clonotype came up a few times. The rearrangement uses TRBV15 and TRBJ2-5; 8 positions agree with TRBD2. This CDR3 spans 15 amino acids. Germline V gives CDR1 LNHNV, CDR2 YYDKDF (reference sequence). The junction had 5 bases not matched to a gene; V was cut back by 1 base and J by 4 bases. CDR3 DNA sequence: TGTGCCACCAGCAGAGGAGCGGGGGTGTTAGAGACCCAGTACTTC. Translation gives CATSRGAGVLETQYF.

The chain is built from TRBV11-1 and TRBJ2-1, with a tentative D call TRBD2 (6 bases). The CDR3 runs to 17 residues. The germline V gene encodes CDR1 SGHAT and CDR2 FQDESV (reference sequence). Trimming cost V 2 bases and J 0 bases, with 14 bases left between them. The CDR3 sequence is CASSLYGGESSYNEQFF. In DNA form, the CDR3 reads TGTGCCAGCAGCTTATACGGCGGGGAGAGCTCCTACAATGAGCAGTTCTTC.

The gene calls are TRBV7-9 and TRBJ2-7; TRBD1 agrees at 10 bases. Per the germline V gene, CDR1 is SEHNR and CDR2 is FQNEAQ (reference sequence). The CDR3 is 16 amino acids. Trimming took 4 bases from V and 3 from J; bases not matched to a gene: 9. The CDR3 reads CASSSKGQGKDYEQYF. The CDR3 nucleotides are TGTGCCAGCAGCTCAAAGGGACAGGGGAAAGACTACGAGCAGTACTTC.

J is TRBJ1-2 and V is TRBV3-1; 7 nucleotides match TRBD1. Germline V lookup: CDR1 LGHDT, CDR2 YNNKEL (reference sequence). This CDR3 is built from 15 residues. Trimming removed 4 bases from V and 5 bases from J; junction bases left unmatched: 10. The CDR3 DNA follows: TGTGCCAGCAGCCCAGGCGACAGGGTTAGATATGGCTACACCTTC. Encoded protein: CASSPGDRVRYGYTF.

This sequence joins TRBV6-5 and TRBJ2-3; D is ambiguous. The CDR3 is 14 amino acids. Germline lookup yields CDR1 MNHEY and CDR2 SVGAGI. The V end lost 8 bases, the J end lost 2 bases, and 14 bases lay between the germline ends. The CDR3 reads CASSNGGHTDTQYF. The CDR3 DNA is TGTGCCAGCTCCAATGGCGGTCACACAGATACGCAGTATTTT.

This clonotype was counted many times. The chain combines TRBV2 with TRBJ2-3; no clear D. V shed 1 base and J shed 0 bases, with 5 bases lying between them. CDR3 size: 14 residues. Germline CDR1 reads SNHLY; CDR2 reads FYNNEI. CDR3 in amino acids: CASSEGPSTDTQYF. CDR3 sequence (DNA): TGTGCCAGCAGTGAAGGACCCAGCACAGATACGCAGTATTTT.

The CDR3 protein is CASSHKYVDEQYF. Here the CDR3 DNA reads TGCGCCAGCAGTCACAAGTATGTGGATGAGCAGTACTTC. J is TRBJ2-1 and V is TRBV4-3; no clear D gene. Gene TRBJ2-7 matches the end of the DNA better, so the J call may be wrong. This CDR3 contains 13 residues. Per germline, CDR1 LGHNA and CDR2 YSLEER.